Listed below are T cell receptor beta chains from one sample, sequenced in a study of shared clonotypes between healthy human individuals. Produced via immunoSEQ multiplex PCR; TCRdb's table is partial and in-frame only. The sample holds a few million clones, over 90% seen once. The sequenced material came from naive CD4+ T cells from PBMCs. Every receptor here comes from a man aged 18 to 30 in good health. Some clones in this sample may be carry-over from other donors' samples. The CDR3 runs from the conserved cysteine through the conserved F or W. A D gene is named only where the DNA matches it firmly. Part of the rows lack a size; the others show once, few, many or a class for expanded clones.

j_call | v_call | clone_size | d_call | cdr3_length | cdr3_aa | cdr3_nt
TRBJ2-6 | TRBV7-3 | . | TRBD1 | 16 | CASSRQGAAGANVLTF | TGTGCCAGCAGCCGACAGGGGGCGGCGGGGGCCAACGTCCTGACTTTC
TRBJ1-5 | TRBV28 | . | . | 19 | CASSLDVLGPSYSNQPQHF | TGTGCCAGCAGTTTGGACGTTCTAGGGCCCTCTTATAGCAATCAGCCCCAGCATTTT
TRBJ2-7 | TRBV28 | . | TRBD1 | 16 | CASGKRQGVLSYEQYF | TGTGCCAGCGGTAAGAGACAGGGGGTTCTCTCCTACGAGCAGTACTTC
TRBJ1-2 | TRBV27 | once | TRBD1 | 15 | CASSKRTGMNYGYTF | TGTGCCAGCAGCAAGAGGACAGGGATGAACTATGGCTACACCTTC
TRBJ2-3 | TRBV14 | . | . | 14 | CASSPDLRGDTQYF | TGTGCCAGCAGCCCGGACCTCCGAGGGGATACGCAGTATTTT
TRBJ2-7 | TRBV7-9 | . | . | 12 | CASSPFVGEQYF | TGTGCCAGCAGCCCCTTTGTGGGCGAGCAGTACTTC
TRBJ1-1 | TRBV29-1 | . | . | 10 | CSVANTEAFF | TGCAGCGTCGCAAACACCGAAGCTTTCTTT
TRBJ1-1 | TRBV5-6 | once | TRBD1 | 18 | CASSPGLGTDSMNTEAFF | TGTGCCAGCAGCCCCGGGTTAGGGACAGACTCTATGAACACTGAAGCTTTCTTT
TRBJ2-1 | TRBV5-4 | . | TRBD2 | 17 | CASSLAQGLAGGRGQFF | TGTGCCAGCAGCTTGGCCCAGGGACTAGCGGGAGGGCGTGGGCAGTTCTTC
TRBJ2-2 | TRBV7-3 | . | . | 15 | CASSLNPAGSGELFF | TGTGCCAGCAGCTTAAACCCCGCCGGATCCGGGGAGCTGTTTTTT
TRBJ2-6 | TRBV27 | . | . | 15 | CASSLGVSGANVLTF | TGTGCCAGCAGTTTAGGCGTTTCTGGGGCCAACGTCCTGACTTTC
TRBJ1-4 | TRBV28 | . | . | 17 | CASSHYGTHTTNEKLFF | TGTGCCAGCAGTCACTACGGGACGCACACAACTAATGAAAAACTGTTTTTT
TRBJ1-5 | TRBV9 | . | . | 14 | CASSPRGGSQPQHF | TGTGCCAGCAGCCCCCGGGGCGGAAGTCAGCCCCAGCATTTT
TRBJ2-2 | TRBV6-5 | . | . | 16 | CASSYSGHWNTGELFF | TGTGCCAGCAGTTACTCGGGACATTGGAACACCGGGGAGCTGTTTTTT
TRBJ1-4 | TRBV6-1 | . | TRBD1 | 14 | CASSSGTGAEKLFF | TGTGCCAGCAGTTCCGGGACAGGGGCTGAAAAACTGTTTTTT
TRBJ1-5 | TRBV19 | . | . | 15 | CASSMQGGAAQPQHF | TGTGCCAGTAGTATGCAAGGGGGGGCCGCACAGCCCCAGCATTTT
TRBJ2-6 | TRBV9 | once | . | 17 | CASSVSQGYSGANVLTF | TGTGCCAGCAGCGTAAGCCAGGGATACTCTGGGGCCAACGTCCTGACTTTC
TRBJ2-1 | TRBV5-1 | . | TRBD1 | 16 | CASSPVGTGSRNEQFF | TGCGCCAGCAGCCCGGTTGGGACAGGGAGTCGCAATGAGCAGTTCTTC
TRBJ1-2 | TRBV18 | . | . | 14 | CASSLLQGQDGYTF | TGTGCCAGCTCCCTTTTGCAGGGGCAAGATGGCTACACCTTC
TRBJ1-4 | TRBV2 | . | . | 11 | CASSAFEKLFF | TGTGCCAGCAGTGCATTTGAAAAACTGTTTTTT
TRBJ2-3 | TRBV4-2 | . | TRBD2 | 16 | CASSHRGGRWADTQYF | TGTGCCAGCAGCCACCGCGGGGGGAGGTGGGCAGATACGCAGTATTTT
TRBJ2-2 | TRBV5-1 | . | . | 20 | CASSLPDKIQGSKNTGELFF | TGCGCCAGCAGCTTGCCAGATAAGATTCAGGGAAGCAAGAACACCGGGGAGCTGTTTTTT
TRBJ2-3 | TRBV29-1 | . | . | 13 | CSVGRDHTDTQYF | TGCAGCGTTGGGCGGGACCACACAGATACGCAGTATTTT
TRBJ2-2 | TRBV5-6 | . | TRBD2 | 16 | CASSLELAGDTGELFF | TGTGCCAGCAGCTTGGAGCTAGCGGGAGACACCGGGGAGCTGTTTTTT
TRBJ1-3 | TRBV6-5 | once | . | 13 | CASAVVSGNTIYF | TGTGCCAGCGCTGTAGTATCTGGAAACACCATATATTTT
TRBJ2-3 | TRBV5-4 | . | . | 14 | CASSLEGGTDTQYF | TGTGCCAGCAGCTTGGAGGGGGGGACAGATACGCAGTATTTT
TRBJ1-6 | TRBV30 | . | TRBD1 | 15 | CAWSPGTGRNSPLHF | TGTGCCTGGAGTCCCGGGACAGGGAGGAATTCACCCCTCCACTTT
TRBJ2-5 | TRBV18 | . | TRBD1 | 15 | CASSPLYKGAETQYF | TGTGCCAGCTCACCACTGTACAAGGGGGCAGAGACCCAGTACTTC